This T cell receptor beta chain appears in the sequencing data of a study of identical twins. TCRdb used MiXCR to reprocess the 5' RACE reads, holding one entry per CDR3 protein. The sample consists of a few hundred thousand distinct CDR3 sequences, approximately 14% of them appearing once. CDR3 length equals 15 residues. Looked up from germline, CDR1 is MGHRA and CDR2 is YSYEKL. With 0 bases removed from V and 4 bases from J, the gap between germline ends came to 9 bases. In its sample, this clonotype was seen many times. The sample was also linked to a second study, of yellow fever vaccine responses in identical twins.

This TCR was sampled from a woman between 18 and 29 years old in good health. The chain uses TRBV4-1 and TRBJ2-2; the D is unclear. Input material: CD4+ T cells sorted from blood. The CDR3 spells CASSQDHGSTGELFF. The CDR3 DNA reads as TGCGCCAGCAGCCAAGACCATGGCAGCACCGGGGAGCTGTTTTTT.